This T cell receptor beta chain was observed in a study of T cells in Graves' hyperthyroidism and ophthalmopathy. V dropped 3 bases and J dropped 2; count of bases not matched to a gene: 9. Germline V gene lookup returns CDR1 MDHEN and CDR2 SYDVKM. The CDR3 totals 18 residues. This clonotype was seen a handful of times. What was amplified from RNA transcripts were TCR beta CDR3 regions. HTBI primers were the set used in a first-round RT-PCR of the TCR CDR3. A single record per CDR3 protein comes from TCRdb applying MiXCR to the multiplex PCR reads. The sample gives about 290,000 distinct CDR3 sequences, about an eighth of which show up once; approximately 8.6% is in the top ten.

The chain couples TRBV28 to TRBJ2-2; TRBD2 matches 10 bases. This sequence originates from a woman aged 25 to 39 with Graves' hyperthyroidism that later progressed to Graves' ophthalmopathy. The sample comprised blood. The CDR3 loop is CASSFFGTSGVNTGELFF. CDR3 nucleotides: TGTGCCAGCAGTTTTTTCGGAACTAGCGGGGTAAACACCGGGGAGCTGTTTTTT.